The entry below describes one TCR beta chain. V was clipped by 2 bases and J by 14 bases, with 16 bases between them. Germline V gene sequence: CDR1 MDHEN, CDR2 SYDVKM. CDR3 length equals 14 residues. As handled by the study authors: Nucleated cell counts were estimated from reference gene primer amplification. Using immunoSEQ multiplex PCR, the repertoire was profiled, and TCRdb retains in-frame clones only, with some absent. That table furnishes V, J and clone size, whereas the DNA furnished D and trimming. The sample has more than 80,000 clones, 86% seen once; the top ten hold about 8.5%. This entry is derived from a study of blood T cell repertoires in COVID-19. Background on the study: Acute-phase and convalescent COVID-19 samples originated in the United States, Italy and Spain. T cells, B-cell-depleted T cells, or PBMCs provided the cDNA or gDNA that served as material.

The rearrangement links TRBV28 to TRBJ1-6, with D perhaps TRBD1 (6 bases). The receptor's source is a man in his fifties with active COVID-19. Sequenced material: peripheral blood. The CDR3 sequence is CASSLDRGAGSLHF. As DNA, the CDR3 is TGTGCCAGCAGTTTAGATCGGGGGGCGGGGTCCCTCCACTTT.